Listed below are T cell receptor beta chains from one sample, sequenced in a study of cytomegalovirus exposure and HLA in healthy donors. Libraries were prepared by immunoSEQ multiplex PCR; TCRdb keeps only in-frame clonotypes and omits some of them. The data contain 200,000 or so clones, 75% to 85% of them singletons. Specimen: PBMCs. The receptors shown here come from a woman aged 18-29 years in good health and CMV-seropositive. The CDR3 runs from the conserved cysteine through the conserved F or W. Each record gives: clone size, V gene, D gene, J gene, CDR3 protein, CDR3 DNA. The D gene is left open where the match is weak. A row's size may be missing; if present it is once, few, many or a size class.

size: -; V: TRBV9; D: -; J: TRBJ2-2; CDR3: CASSVRGLTNTGELFF; DNA: TGTGCCAGCAGCGTGCGGGGGCTTACTAACACCGGGGAGCTGTTTTTT
size: -; V: TRBV5-1; D: TRBD2; J: TRBJ2-5; CDR3: CASSLTSGGETQYF; DNA: TGCGCCAGCAGCTTGACTAGCGGGGGAGAGACCCAGTACTTC
size: -; V: TRBV7-2; D: TRBD1; J: TRBJ2-7; CDR3: CASTLDRVSYEQYF; DNA: TGTGCCAGCACCTTGGACAGGGTGTCCTACGAGCAGTACTTC
size: -; V: TRBV7-6; D: TRBD1; J: TRBJ2-7; CDR3: CASSPGTGGYEQYF; DNA: TGTGCCAGCAGCCCAGGGACAGGGGGATACGAGCAGTACTTC
size: -; V: TRBV9; D: -; J: TRBJ2-3; CDR3: CASSVVGAATDTQYF; DNA: TGTGCCAGCAGCGTAGTTGGGGCAGCCACAGATACGCAGTATTTT
size: -; V: TRBV5-5; D: -; J: TRBJ1-6; CDR3: CASSSGPGRGNSPLHF; DNA: TGTGCCAGCAGCTCTGGACCAGGTAGGGGCAATTCACCCCTCCACTTT
size: -; V: TRBV5-4; D: -; J: TRBJ1-6; CDR3: CASSSRRTADNSPLHF; DNA: TGTGCCAGCAGCTCTCGTAGGACAGCCGATAATTCACCCCTCCACTTT
size: once; V: TRBV18; D: -; J: TRBJ1-5; CDR3: CASSPPAGVSNQPQHF; DNA: TGTGCCAGCTCACCCCCGGCAGGGGTTAGCAATCAGCCCCAGCATTTT
size: -; V: TRBV5-1; D: -; J: TRBJ2-5; CDR3: CASSLAGNQETQYF; DNA: TGCGCCAGCAGCTTGGCTGGCAACCAAGAGACCCAGTACTTC
size: once; V: TRBV28; D: TRBD2; J: TRBJ2-2; CDR3: CASSFGGGDTGELFF; DNA: TGTGCCAGCAGTTTCGGCGGGGGAGATACCGGGGAGCTGTTTTTT
size: -; V: TRBV7-6; D: TRBD2; J: TRBJ2-3; CDR3: CASSLGPSGSTDTQYF; DNA: TGTGCCAGCAGCTTGGGCCCTAGCGGCAGCACAGATACGCAGTATTTT
size: once; V: TRBV12-5; D: TRBD2; J: TRBJ2-3; CDR3: CASGLGLAGFTDTQYF; DNA: TGTGCTAGTGGTTTGGGACTAGCGGGATTCACAGATACGCAGTATTTT
size: -; V: TRBV11-2; D: TRBD1; J: TRBJ2-7; CDR3: CASSPGTGSEQYF; DNA: TGTGCCAGCAGCCCCGGGACAGGTTCCGAGCAGTACTTC
size: -; V: TRBV5-4; D: TRBD1; J: TRBJ2-5; CDR3: CASSSTGVGETQYF; DNA: TGTGCCAGCAGCTCCACAGGGGTGGGCGAGACCCAGTACTTC
size: -; V: TRBV19; D: TRBD1; J: TRBJ1-1; CDR3: CASSIEGQPNTEAFF; DNA: TGTGCCAGTAGTATAGAGGGACAGCCGAACACTGAAGCTTTCTTT
size: -; V: TRBV6-6; D: TRBD1; J: TRBJ1-2; CDR3: CASSHDRGDGYTF; DNA: TGTGCCAGCAGTCATGACAGGGGAGATGGCTACACCTTC
size: -; V: TRBV10-3; D: TRBD2; J: TRBJ2-5; CDR3: CAISGGGASETQYF; DNA: TGTGCCATCAGTGGCGGGGGGGCCTCTGAGACCCAGTACTTC
size: -; V: TRBV27; D: -; J: TRBJ2-2; CDR3: CASAGTPNTGELFF; DNA: TGTGCCAGCGCCGGGACTCCGAACACCGGGGAGCTGTTTTTT
size: -; V: TRBV9; D: -; J: TRBJ1-2; CDR3: CASSVGGVISIHGYTF; DNA: TGTGCCAGCAGCGTGGGGGGGGTAATCAGCATTCATGGCTACACCTTC
size: -; V: TRBV6-5; D: TRBD1; J: TRBJ1-6; CDR3: CASSGQGNSPLHF; DNA: TGTGCCAGCAGCGGACAGGGTAACTCACCCCTCCACTTT
size: few; V: TRBV7-2; D: -; J: TRBJ1-3; CDR3: CASGSGGSGNTIYF; DNA: TGTGCCAGCGGAAGTGGGGGGTCTGGAAACACCATATATTTT
size: -; V: TRBV5-1; D: -; J: TRBJ2-3; CDR3: CASKTGDTQYF; DNA: TGCGCCAGCAAAACAGGAGATACGCAGTATTTT
size: -; V: TRBV9; D: TRBD1; J: TRBJ2-5; CDR3: CASSVGQIQETQYF; DNA: TGTGCCAGCAGCGTGGGACAGATACAAGAGACCCAGTACTTC
size: -; V: TRBV5-1; D: -; J: TRBJ2-1; CDR3: CASSAGKVTYNEQFF; DNA: TGCGCCAGCAGTGCCGGGAAGGTTACCTACAATGAGCAGTTCTTC
size: -; V: TRBV28; D: -; J: TRBJ2-7; CDR3: CASSGAYEQYF; DNA: TGTGCCAGCAGCGGGGCCTACGAGCAGTACTTC
size: few; V: TRBV7-7; D: -; J: TRBJ2-5; CDR3: CASSRGETQYF; DNA: TGTGCCAGCAGCCGAGGGGAGACCCAGTACTTC
size: -; V: TRBV7-9; D: -; J: TRBJ2-5; CDR3: CSSSLGGLRRQETQYF; DNA: TGTTCCAGCAGCTTAGGAGGGTTGCGCAGACAAGAGACCCAGTACTTC
size: few; V: TRBV19; D: -; J: TRBJ2-4; CDR3: CASVQGFIQYF; DNA: TGTGCCAGTGTTCAGGGCTTCATTCAGTACTTC
size: once; V: TRBV6-5; D: -; J: TRBJ2-5; CDR3: CASSELRETQYF; DNA: TGTGCCAGCAGCGAGTTGCGAGAGACCCAGTACTTC